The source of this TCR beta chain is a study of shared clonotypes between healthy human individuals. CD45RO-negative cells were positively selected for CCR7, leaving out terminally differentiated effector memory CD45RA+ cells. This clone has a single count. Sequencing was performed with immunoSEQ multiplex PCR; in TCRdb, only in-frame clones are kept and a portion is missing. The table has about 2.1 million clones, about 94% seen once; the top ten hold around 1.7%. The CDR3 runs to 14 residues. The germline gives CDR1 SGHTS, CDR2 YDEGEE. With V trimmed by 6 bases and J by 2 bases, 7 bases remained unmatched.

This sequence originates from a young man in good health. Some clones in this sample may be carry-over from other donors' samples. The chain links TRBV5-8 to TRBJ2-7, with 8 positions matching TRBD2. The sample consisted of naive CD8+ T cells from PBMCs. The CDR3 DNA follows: TGTGCCAGCAATAGAGAGCGGGAGACCTACGAGCAGTACTTC. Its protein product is CASNRERETYEQYF.